Shown below are 18 T cell receptor beta chains from a single sample sequenced in a study of post-analysis software for immune sequencing data. General study findings and limits: Included in a set of roughly five TRBV segments more frequent in patients than controls were TRBV5-6, TRBV5-1 and TRBV20-1.

Every TCR beta cDNA library bore unique molecular identifiers. TCRdb re-derived calls from the PCR reads in MiXCR, one entry per CDR3 protein. The repertoire holds about 400,000 distinct CDR3 sequences, with around 37% as singletons. Antigens of these TCRs are unknown. The specimen was blood. The receptors were sampled from a girl aged 5 to 17 with multiple sclerosis.

This rearrangement joins TRBV7-8 to TRBJ2-7; D is possibly TRBD1 (6 bases). Trimming took 5 bases from V and 5 from J, leaving 19 bases between them. Germline CDR1 is SGHVS and CDR2 is FQNEAQ. This CDR3 contains 15 residues. Written as DNA, the CDR3 is TGTGCCAGCAGCACAATGCCAGGACCAGGGGACGAGCAGTACTTC. This encodes CASSTMPGPGDEQYF.

The gene calls are TRBV15 and TRBJ2-1; 7 bases line up with TRBD2. CDR3 length: 14 amino acids. Germline V gene data show CDR1 as LNHNV and CDR2 as YYDKDF (reference sequence). The junction had 8 bases not matched to a gene; V was cut back by 3 bases and J by 9 bases. This CDR3 is CATSSPWRGIEQFF. CDR3 coding DNA: TGTGCCACCAGCAGCCCATGGCGGGGGATTGAGCAGTTCTTC.

The chain is built from TRBV4-3 and TRBJ1-1; the D gene is possibly TRBD1 (5 bases). The V end was cut by 3 bases, the J end by 2 bases, with 13 bases between. The germline CDR1 and CDR2 sequences are LGHNA and YSLEER. The CDR3 has 15 amino acids. CDR3 loop: CASSHDTWGNTEAFF. The CDR3, as DNA: TGCGCCAGCAGCCACGATACGTGGGGCAACACTGAAGCTTTCTTT.

This clonotype was counted once. The V call is TRBV7-2, the J call TRBJ2-2; unclear D gene. V lost 5 bases and J lost 4, with 14 bases in between. Germline CDR1 reads SGHTA; CDR2 reads FQGNSA. The CDR3 extends over 15 amino acids. The CDR3, as DNA: TGTGCCAGCAGCCCTACTCCAATAGTCACCGGGGAGCTGTTTTTT. Residues: CASSPTPIVTGELFF.

The sample holds a few counts of this clonotype. This sequence joins TRBV20-1 and TRBJ2-5; D assignment may be TRBD1 or TRBD2 (7 bases each). V was clipped by 7 bases and J by 11 bases, with 29 bases between them. Germline CDR1 reads DFQATT; CDR2 reads SNEGSKA (reference sequence). This CDR3 contains 15 residues. The CDR3 spells CSGSEGAGANLEQYF. The CDR3, as DNA: TGCAGTGGATCGGAGGGGGCGGGGGCTAATTTGGAGCAGTACTTC.

The J gene is TRBJ2-1, the V gene TRBV6-6; TRBD1 matches at 10 bases. Germline lookup yields CDR1 MNHNY and CDR2 SVGAGI (reference sequence). J gave up 4 bases and V 8 bases, and 8 bases lay outside the gene matches. This CDR3 is built from 15 residues. CDR3 residues: CASVIGGQGYNEQFF. The CDR3 region has the DNA TGTGCCAGCGTGATTGGGGGACAGGGGTACAATGAGCAGTTCTTC.

The rearrangement uses TRBV6-5 and TRBJ1-2, with D possibly TRBD1 on 6 matching bases. CDR3 length equals 13 residues. CDR1 is MNHEY and CDR2 is SVGAGI in the germline V gene. Deletions cut 6 bases from V and 3 bases from J, with 11 bases between. The CDR3 coding sequence is TGTGCCAGCAGACCGACAGGCCACTATGGCTACACCTTC. Its translation is CASRPTGHYGYTF.

This clonotype has a handful of counts. V gene TRBV2 combines with J gene TRBJ2-7, with 12 bases lining up with TRBD2. The tail of the sequence fits TRBJ2-5 better, so the J call may be wrong. The CDR3 is 14 residues long. CDR1 is SNHLY and CDR2 is FYNNEI in the germline V gene. CDR3 in amino acids: CASKLAGGTETQYF. The DNA of the CDR3 is TGTGCCAGCAAGCTAGCGGGGGGGACAGAGACCCAGTACTTC.

V is TRBV20-1 and J is TRBJ2-3; either TRBD1 or TRBD2 may fit D (5 bases each). V lost 3 bases and J 5 bases, leaving 15 bases between the germline ends. This CDR3 comprises 14 residues. The germline V gene encodes CDR1 DFQATT and CDR2 SNEGSKA (reference sequence). The CDR3 sequence: CSASLKTRGDTQYF. For the CDR3, the DNA is TGCAGTGCTAGTTTAAAGACGAGGGGAGATACGCAGTATTTT.

The chain is built from TRBV6-2 or TRBV6-3 and TRBJ2-7; tentatively, D is TRBD1 or TRBD2 (5 bases each). V dropped 6 bases and J dropped 3 bases, with 15 bases sitting between them. The CDR3 runs to 14 residues. Germline lookup yields CDR1 MNHEY and CDR2 SVGEGT. CDR3 residues: CASRYGRAGYEQYF. CDR3 coding DNA: TGTGCCAGCAGGTACGGCAGGGCGGGCTACGAGCAGTACTTC.

J is TRBJ2-2 and V is TRBV6-5, with no clear D. Looked up from germline, CDR1 is MNHEY and CDR2 is SVGAGI. V lost 4 bases and J 4 bases, leaving 13 bases between the germline ends. The CDR3 totals 15 residues. The CDR3 sequence is CASSSPGRFTGELFF. The CDR3 DNA sequence: TGTGCCAGCAGTTCTCCTGGACGGTTCACCGGGGAGCTGTTTTTT.

This clonotype was found a few times. V usage is TRBV4-1 and J usage is TRBJ1-1, with a weak D call TRBD1 (6 bases). Germline V gene lookup returns CDR1 MGHRA and CDR2 YSYEKL. CDR3 length: 17 amino acids. V gave up 4 bases and J gave up 5 bases, with 23 bases separating them. CDR3: CASSLLGGGARETEAFF. CDR3 sequence (DNA): TGCGCCAGCAGCCTCTTGGGGGGGGGCGCAAGGGAAACTGAAGCTTTCTTT.

This clonotype was counted between two and nine times. J is TRBJ2-3 and V is TRBV4-1; D remains unclear. This CDR3 is 18 amino acids long. V lost 1 base, J lost 0 bases, and 17 bases lay in between. Per the germline V gene, CDR1 is MGHRA and CDR2 is YSYEKL. CDR3 amino acids: CASSQGKALRPSTDTQYF. DNA for the CDR3: TGCGCCAGCAGCCAAGGAAAGGCCCTGCGTCCTAGCACAGATACGCAGTATTTT.

The chain recombines TRBV7-2 with TRBJ2-4, with D uncertain. Germline V lookup: CDR1 SGHTA, CDR2 FQGNSA. CDR3 length: 12 residues. Trimming stripped 1 base from V and 7 bases from J, with 5 bases between. CDR3 loop: CASSLEANIQYF. CDR3 in DNA: TGTGCCAGCAGCTTAGAGGCGAACATTCAGTACTTC.

In this sample, this clonotype turned up a few times. The V gene is TRBV6-2 or TRBV6-3, the J gene TRBJ1-2; D uncertain. Germline V gene data show CDR1 as MNHEY and CDR2 as SVGEGT. The CDR3 is 13 amino acids. Trimming removed 6 bases from V and 7 bases from J, with 15 bases in between. The CDR3: CASSWTNESGYTF. CDR3 coding DNA: TGTGCCAGCAGCTGGACTAATGAGAGTGGCTACACCTTC.

This chain uses TRBV20-1 with TRBJ1-5; TRBD1 is a possible D gene (5 bases). From germline, CDR1 is DFQATT and CDR2 SNEGSKA (reference sequence). Between the trimmed V and J ends, which lost 0 bases and 9 bases, there was a span of 18 bases. This CDR3 is 15 amino acids long. The DNA for the CDR3 is TGCAGTGCTAGAGAGGCCGGGGCCGCCGTCGGGCCCCAGCATTTT. Protein sequence: CSAREAGAAVGPQHF.

This clonotype came up a few times. The chain has TRBV7-3 and TRBJ2-6; 7 nucleotides match TRBD1. J was trimmed by 0 bases and V by 1 base; bases with no gene match: 9. CDR1 and CDR2 (germline): SGHTA, FQGTGA. This CDR3 contains 19 residues. The CDR3 protein is CASSLIFQGVSSGANVLTF. The CDR3 bases are TGTGCCAGCAGCTTAATTTTCCAGGGGGTGTCCTCTGGGGCCAACGTCCTGACTTTC.

The gene calls are TRBV4-3 and TRBJ2-1, with a weak D call TRBD1 (5 bases). Looked up from germline, CDR1 is LGHNA and CDR2 is YSLEER. This CDR3 contains 15 residues. V was pared by 1 base and J by 8 bases, with 15 bases between. In nucleotides, the CDR3 is TGCGCCAGCAGCCAAGCCAGGGTTACTCTGGATGAGCAGTTCTTC. Its protein product is CASSQARVTLDEQFF.